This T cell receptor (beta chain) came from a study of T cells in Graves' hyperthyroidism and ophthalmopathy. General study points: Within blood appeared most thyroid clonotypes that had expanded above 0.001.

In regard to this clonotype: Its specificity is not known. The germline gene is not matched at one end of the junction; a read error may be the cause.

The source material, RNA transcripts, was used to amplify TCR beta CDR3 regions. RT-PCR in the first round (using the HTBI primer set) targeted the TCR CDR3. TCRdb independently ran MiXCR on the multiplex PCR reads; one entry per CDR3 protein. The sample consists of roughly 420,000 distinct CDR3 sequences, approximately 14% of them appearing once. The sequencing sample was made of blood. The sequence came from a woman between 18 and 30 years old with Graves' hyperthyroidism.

CDR3 amino acids: CASSPFSGLAGVDEQYF. The CDR3 region has the DNA TGTGCTAGCAGCCCCTTCTCCGGACTAGCGGGAGTCGACGAGCAGTACTTC. The chain joins TRBV7-7 to TRBJ2-7; 13 positions agree with TRBD2. Germline CDR1 is SSHAT and CDR2 is FNYEAQ (reference sequence). The CDR3 length is 17 residues.